This T cell receptor (beta chain) stems from a study of blood T cell repertoires in COVID-19. About the study: Collection of acute and convalescent COVID-19 samples took place in the United States, Italy and Spain. PBMCs, B-cell-depleted T cells, or T cells were the source of the cDNA or gDNA that made up the material.

Per the germline V gene, CDR1 is LGHDT and CDR2 is YNNKEL (reference sequence). V lost 3 bases, J lost 8 bases, and 13 bases lay in between. The CDR3 has 13 residues. As handled by the study authors: Amplified reference gene primers provided the basis for estimating nucleated cell counts. Repertoires were generated with immunoSEQ multiplex PCR, while TCRdb's copy carries only in-frame clones and drops some. That table supplies the V and J calls and clone size; D and trimming were determined from the DNA. The repertoire holds about 20,000 clones, with about 90% as singletons. Input material: peripheral blood. V is TRBV3-1 (or the pseudogene TRBV3-2) and J is TRBJ1-2; unclear D gene. The TCR comes from a human donor in a cohort sampled during active COVID-19. The CDR3 protein is CASSHGLGVGYTF. In DNA, the CDR3 is TGTGCCAGCAGCCACGGACTTGGGGTAGGCTACACCTTC.